These 18 T cell receptor beta chains were sequenced from one sample in a study of T cells in women clearing cervical HPV infection. Clones were read by immunoSEQ multiplex PCR, and TCRdb kept only the in-frame ones, dropping some. The sample table includes nearly 20,000 clones. Sequencing used blood buffy coat. Receptors were obtained from a woman aged 18 to 75 with a cervical HPV16 infection that either progressed to CIN3+ or cleared (not recorded which).

With regard to this clone: The CDR3 end falls 3 residues outside the read, so it is completed with the germline J gene. V gene TRBV7-3 combines with J gene TRBJ2-3; TRBD1 aligns across 7 bases. The germline CDR1 and CDR2 sequences are SGHTA and FQGTGA. V lost 0 bases, J lost 4 bases, and 4 bases stayed unmatched. The CDR3 contains 15 residues. The CDR3 reads CASSLTGGIADTQYF. CDR3 DNA, as far as it was read: TGTGCCAGCAGCTTAACAGGGGGCATCGCAGATACG.

As regards this clone: The CDR3 end is not reached by the read, which stops 3 residues before it; the germline J gene fills it in. The V call is TRBV20-1, the J call TRBJ2-7; TRBD1 matches 8 bases. CDR1 is DFQATT and CDR2 is SNEGSKA in the germline V gene (reference sequence). V was clipped by 3 bases and J by 6 bases; unmatched bases: 10. CDR3 length: 14 amino acids. This chain's CDR3 is CSARGTGGFAEQYF. The covered CDR3 bases are TGCAGTGCTAGGGGGACAGGTGGTTTTGCCGAG.

In the case of this clone: The read gets to within 3 residues of the CDR3 end, and the germline J gene fills in the rest. This chain uses TRBV7-2 with TRBJ1-1; TRBD1 matches at 8 bases. V was clipped by 5 bases and J by 4 bases; unmatched bases: 9. Germline V gene lookup returns CDR1 SGHTA and CDR2 FQGNSA. CDR3 length equals 15 residues. CDR3 amino acids: CASSPRGPSGTEAFF. The CDR3 bases that were read are TGTGCCAGCAGCCCCAGGGGGCCCTCGGGCACTGAA.

Notes on this clone: Sequencing ends 3 residues short of the CDR3 end; the germline J gene provides the rest. The gene calls are TRBV4-1 and TRBJ1-1; D is unresolved. Germline loops: CDR1 MGHRA, CDR2 YSYEKL. V gave up 0 bases and J gave up 4 bases, with 12 bases separating them. The CDR3 sequence is 15 residues long. The CDR3 sequence: CASSQEPGSTTEAFF. The CDR3 DNA, read in part, is TGCGCCAGCAGCCAAGAACCCGGGTCTACCACTGAA.

As regards this clone: The read falls 3 residues short of the CDR3 end, and the missing part is taken from the germline J gene. The J gene is TRBJ2-1, the V gene TRBV19; D gene unclear. V lost 5 bases to trimming and J lost 9 bases, with 20 bases between them. Germline CDR1 is LNHDA and CDR2 is SQIVND (reference sequence). The CDR3 totals 15 residues. The CDR3 loop reads CASSFQMQAAIEQFF. The sequenced part of the CDR3 DNA is TGTGCCAGTAGTTTTCAAATGCAGGCCGCGATTGAG.

As to this clone: The junction departs from germline at one end; a sequencing error may be responsible. Read sequence stops 3 residues before the CDR3 end, and the germline J gene provides the missing end. This chain uses TRBV30 with TRBJ2-5, with 9 bases identical to TRBD1. The CDR3 spans 14 residues. Germline CDR1 and CDR2: GTSNPN and SVGIG (reference sequence). The sequenced CDR3 bases are TGTGCCTGGGGATTACAGGGGGCCCAAGGGACC. Protein product: CAWGLQGAQGT. From start to end, the CDR3 is CAWGLQGAQGTQYF.

As concerns this clone: The CDR3 end is not reached by the read, which stops 3 residues before it; the germline J gene fills it in. This chain joins TRBV16 and TRBJ1-2; 9 bases align to TRBD1. Germline V gives CDR1 KGHSY, CDR2 FQNENV. The V and J ends lost 0 bases and 0 bases, in that order; junction bases with no gene match: 8. The CDR3 has 18 residues. The CDR3 bases that were read are TGTGCCAGCAGCCAATCTGTGGGGGGACAGGGAGCTAACTATGGC. Protein sequence: CASSQSVGGQGANYG. The full CDR3 reads CASSQSVGGQGANYGYTF.

Comments on this clone: The read stops 3 residues short of the end of the CDR3; the missing end is completed from the germline J gene. This rearrangement joins TRBV6-8 to TRBJ2-6; possible D gene TRBD1, 5 bases. The V gene's germline CDR1 is MNHGY and CDR2 SAAAGT. V was trimmed by 0 bases and J by 1 base, leaving 13 bases between them. CDR3 length equals 18 residues. CDR3 residues: CASSYSVTGESGANVLTF. The sequenced part of the CDR3 DNA is TGTGCCAGCAGTTACTCGGTAACAGGAGAATCTGGGGCCAACGTC.

Turning to this clone: The read terminates 3 residues before the CDR3 end, so the remaining end is supplied by the germline J gene. The rearrangement uses TRBV30 and TRBJ1-2; D is possibly TRBD1 (6 bases). Germline V gene data show CDR1 as GTSNPN and CDR2 as SVGIG (reference sequence). The CDR3 is 14 residues long. CDR3 residues: CAWSVGGQTLIYTF. The DNA read from the CDR3 is TGTGCCTGGAGTGTAGGCGGACAGACCCTTATT.

With regard to this clone: The CDR3 is cut off 3 residues early in the read; its end comes from the germline J gene. V and J are TRBV20-1 and TRBJ1-5; D not resolved. The CDR3 totals 12 residues. Per the germline V gene, CDR1 is DFQATT and CDR2 is SNEGSKA (reference sequence). With 2 bases removed from V and 6 bases from J, the gap between germline ends came to 8 bases. This CDR3 is CSARSVSQPQHF. CDR3 DNA (partial): TGCAGTGCTAGATCGGTGAGTCAGCCC.

A note on this clone: The read comes to an end 3 residues before the CDR3 does, leaving the germline J gene to fill in the end. The rearrangement uses TRBV6-1 and TRBJ2-2; no firm D call. The CDR3 extends over 13 amino acids. Germline CDR1 and CDR2: MNHNS and SASEGT. Trimming stripped 3 bases from V and 2 bases from J, with 4 bases between. CDR3 DNA (partial): TGTGCCAGCAGTGACTTAAACACCGGGGAG. Translated: CASSDLNTGE. The complete CDR3 sequence is CASSDLNTGELFF.

Note on this clone: The read falls 3 residues short of the CDR3 end, and the missing part is taken from the germline J gene. The chain couples TRBV4-1 to TRBJ2-2; D gene uncertain. V was cut by 4 bases and J by 5 bases, with 17 bases left in between. CDR1 MGHRA and CDR2 YSYEKL come from the germline V gene. The CDR3 loop spans 16 amino acids. The DNA read from the CDR3 is TGCGCCAGCAGCCTAACCGACAAGGGTATAACCGGGGAG. Translation gives CASSLTDKGITGE. The whole CDR3 protein is CASSLTDKGITGELFF.

A note on this clone: The read ends 3 residues before the CDR3 terminus; that terminus is restored from the germline J gene. The chain employs TRBV19 and TRBJ2-5; 7 bases align to TRBD1. The CDR3 covers 14 residues. V gave up 4 bases and J gave up 2 bases; unmatched junction bases: 4. Germline V lookup: CDR1 LNHDA, CDR2 SQIVND (reference sequence). CDR3 bases read: TGTGCCAGTAGTACCCCAGGGGGACAAGAGACC. As protein: CASSTPGGQET. The whole CDR3 region reads CASSTPGGQETQYF.

With regard to this clone: The CDR3 goes on 3 residues after the read ends, and that part is filled in from the germline J gene. V and J are TRBV6-4 and TRBJ2-1; 12 bases line up with TRBD2. Germline CDR1 MRHNA, CDR2 SNTAGT. After removal of 5 bases from V and 5 bases from J, the junction contained 4 bases not matched to a gene. The CDR3 is made up of 15 amino acids. CDR3 DNA (partial): TGTGCCAGCAGTAGGACTAGCGGGGCTAACAATGAG. Translation: CASSRTSGANNE. The whole CDR3 protein reads CASSRTSGANNEQFF.

On this clone: The CDR3 end lies 3 residues beyond the end of the read and is filled in from the germline J gene. This rearrangement joins TRBV30 to TRBJ1-5; 8 nucleotides match TRBD1. V was pared by 3 bases and J by 1 base, with 2 bases of the junction left unmatched. Looked up from germline, CDR1 is GTSNPN and CDR2 is SVGIG (reference sequence). The CDR3 has 14 residues. CDR3 bases read: TGTGCCTGGAGGACAGGGGAAAGCAATCAGCCC. Its protein is CAWRTGESNQP. The full CDR3 protein reads CAWRTGESNQPQHF.

Remarks on this clone: The observed sequence ends 3 residues before the CDR3 terminus, with the missing tail filled in from the germline J gene. V and J are TRBV5-1 and TRBJ1-2; the match to TRBD1 covers 7 bases. Germline loops: CDR1 SGHRS, CDR2 YFSETQ. The CDR3 consists of 14 residues. The trim removed 5 bases at V and 0 bases at J, leaving 4 bases unmatched. The part of the CDR3 DNA that was read is TGCGCCAGCAGTAGGGGACAGTCTAACTATGGC. The encoded protein is CASSRGQSNYG. The whole CDR3 protein is CASSRGQSNYGYTF.

Considering frequency, this clone is medium-sized (0.01 to 0.1%). Sequencing ends 3 residues short of the CDR3 end; the germline J gene provides the rest. V usage is TRBV6-2 or TRBV6-3 and J usage is TRBJ2-3; 8 positions agree with TRBD2. Trimming took 2 bases from V and 3 from J; bases not matched to a gene: 4. CDR3 length equals 15 residues. Germline loops: CDR1 MNHEY, CDR2 SVGEGT. The sequenced part of the CDR3 DNA is TGTGCCAGCAGTTACGCAGGACTAGCAACAGATACG. Protein: CASSYAGLATDT. The whole CDR3 is CASSYAGLATDTQYF.

By frequency, this clone registers medium-sized. The read halts 3 residues ahead of the CDR3 end, with the missing end drawn from the germline J gene. The chain links TRBV20-1 to TRBJ2-3; the D gene is possibly TRBD2 (6 bases). Trimming took 3 bases from V and 1 from J, leaving 11 bases between them. CDR3 length: 14 amino acids. Germline V gene sequence: CDR1 DFQATT, CDR2 SNEGSKA (reference sequence). The CDR3 spells CSASNGEGTDTQYF. CDR3 DNA, as far as it was read: TGCAGTGCTAGCAACGGGGAGGGCACAGATACG.